Sequencing of this T cell receptor beta chain was carried out in a study of identifying expanded T cells in peripheral blood. Findings of the study overall: Differentially abundant clones: 1 to 1.5 between replicates, 16.4 at about 13 days, 19 to 20 at four.

The assay was immunoSEQ multiplex PCR, and TCRdb's table has in-frame clones only and misses some. The sample has approximately 110,000 clones, about nine tenths seen once. Worth noting for this clone: The antigen is not known.

The germline gives CDR1 MGHRA, CDR2 YSYEKL. The V and J ends lost 0 bases and 8 bases respectively, with 9 bases between them. This CDR3 region has 13 residues. The receptor comes from a person between 18 and 75 years old in good health. V usage is TRBV4-1 and J usage is TRBJ2-3; D unresolved. The sequencing input was blood. The CDR3 sequence is CASSQESWVTQYF. The CDR3 bases are TGCGCCAGCAGCCAAGAATCCTGGGTTACGCAGTATTTT.